One T cell receptor (beta chain) is described in this entry. TCRdb keeps only in-frame clones here, not all; method: immunoSEQ multiplex PCR. There are roughly 550,000 clones in the sample; roughly 74% occur only once, and about 0.013% lies in the top ten. The data are from a study of shared T cell receptors in the human thymus. The V gene's germline CDR1 is ENHRY and CDR2 SYGVKD. The CDR3 runs to 12 residues. The ends lost 10 bases at V and 3 bases at J; junction bases unmatched: 5. The same sample was also used in a study of human thymus T cells. As that report states: Unrelated people showed highly overlapping thymic repertoires, related research reported.

The chain is built from TRBV10-3 and TRBJ1-2, with 7 bases fitting TRBD1. This clonotype was sampled from a boy under two years old with a congenital heart defect. The sample comprised thymocytes. The CDR3 reads CATLDRDYGYTF. The CDR3 DNA sequence: TGTGCCACCCTTGACAGGGACTATGGCTACACCTTC.